These 26 T cell receptor beta chains came from one sample sequenced in a study of long-term antiretroviral therapy in people with HIV. This was the immunoSEQ v3.0 assay at survey level. The method was immunoSEQ multiplex PCR; TCRdb's version includes in-frame clones alone and lacks a portion of them. The repertoire has around 29,000 clones, nearly 95% of them found once; the top ten carry approximately 6.8%. The material was unsorted PBMCs, obtained roughly 6.5 years after starting antiretroviral therapy. Every receptor here comes from a woman in her thirties or forties with HIV.

CDR3 DNA: TGCGCCAGCAGCCTACAACAGGGAGGAGGGCAAGAGACCCAGTACTTC. Translating gives CASSLQQGGGQETQYF. This chain connects TRBV5-1 to TRBJ2-5, with D perhaps matching TRBD1 or TRBD2 (6 bases each). In germline, CDR1 is SGHRS, CDR2 YFSETQ. The CDR3 has 16 residues. Trimming shortened V by 4 bases and J by 2 bases, and 18 bases separated the two germline ends.

The chain joins TRBV13 to TRBJ1-5; possible D gene TRBD1, 5 bases. Germline-derived CDR1 and CDR2 are PRHDT and FYEKMQ (reference sequence). Trimming removed 5 bases at V and 2 bases at J, with 10 bases between. This CDR3 is 14 amino acids long. The CDR3, as DNA: TGTGCCAGCAGCCTGGGGGGAGGCAATCAGCCCCAGCATTTT. It translates to CASSLGGGNQPQHF.

The chain employs TRBV6-1 and TRBJ1-1; D perhaps matches TRBD1 (5 bases). Germline values: CDR1 MNHNS, CDR2 SASEGT. This CDR3 comprises 15 residues. Trimming left V 6 bases short and J 1 base short, with 15 bases between. CDR3 region: CASSGTDYKNTEAFF. The CDR3 DNA reads TGTGCCAGCAGCGGGACGGACTATAAGAACACTGAAGCTTTCTTT.

The chain is built from TRBV6-5 and TRBJ2-7; 7 nucleotides match TRBD2. The CDR3 has 16 residues. The trim removed 0 bases at V and 1 base at J, leaving 6 bases unmatched. Germline V lookup: CDR1 MNHEY, CDR2 SVGAGI. CDR3 residues: CASSYSNLGGSYEQYF. In nucleotides, the CDR3 is TGTGCCAGCAGTTACTCGAATCTCGGGGGGTCCTACGAGCAGTACTTC.

The rearrangement uses TRBV2 and TRBJ1-2; D is possibly TRBD1 (6 bases). Trimming took 7 bases from V and 5 from J, leaving 14 bases between them. CDR3 size: 13 residues. Per germline, CDR1 SNHLY and CDR2 FYNNEI. In nucleotides, the CDR3 is TGTGCCAGCACACCAGGGGTGGGGTATGGCTACACCTTC. Protein sequence: CASTPGVGYGYTF.

The chain is built from TRBV6-6 and TRBJ2-7; TRBD1 matches at 8 bases. The J segment lost 5 bases and the V segment lost 7 bases, leaving 13 bases of the junction unmatched. The germline V gene encodes CDR1 MNHNY and CDR2 SVGAGI (reference sequence). The CDR3 extends over 15 amino acids. CDR3 in amino acids: CASTQWTGFGHEQYF. CDR3 in DNA: TGTGCCAGCACCCAATGGACAGGGTTTGGTCACGAGCAGTACTTC.

This clone showed up just once. The rearrangement uses TRBV4-3 and TRBJ1-2, with D tentatively TRBD1 (5 bases). Germline V gene sequence: CDR1 LGHNA, CDR2 YSLEER. The CDR3 totals 15 residues. The V end was cut by 0 bases, the J end by 1 base, with 9 bases between. In DNA, the CDR3 is TGCGCCAGCAGCCAAGAGTGGGGGGGTAACTATGGCTACACCTTC. It encodes CASSQEWGGNYGYTF.

V and J are TRBV27 and TRBJ1-5; no clear D. V lost 5 bases and J lost 2, with 10 bases in between. Germline assignment: CDR1 MNHEY and CDR2 SMNVEV (reference sequence). This CDR3 has 14 residues. This CDR3 reads CASSGWGGNQPQHF. Here the CDR3 DNA reads TGTGCCAGCAGTGGGTGGGGTGGCAATCAGCCCCAGCATTTT.

The chain is built from TRBV19 and TRBJ1-5, with D perhaps matching TRBD1 (6 bases). V dropped 6 bases and J dropped 3 bases, with 15 bases sitting between them. Germline values: CDR1 LNHDA, CDR2 SQIVND (reference sequence). This CDR3 has 15 amino acids. In DNA form, the CDR3 reads TGTGCCAGTAGGTCAGGGGAGCGATACAATCAGCCCCAGCATTTT. Amino acid sequence: CASRSGERYNQPQHF.

V gene TRBV11-2 combines with J gene TRBJ2-5; either TRBD1 or TRBD2 may fit D (5 bases each). The CDR3 is 14 amino acids. Germline loops: CDR1 SGHAT, CDR2 FQNNGV. V gave up 4 bases and J gave up 4 bases, with 13 bases separating them. In nucleotides, the CDR3 is TGTGCCAGCAGCTCTCGCCGGGGCCGAGAGACCCAGTACTTC. This codes for CASSSRRGRETQYF.

This chain joins TRBV30 and TRBJ2-7; D is possibly TRBD1 (6 bases). Germline loops: CDR1 GTSNPN, CDR2 SVGIG (reference sequence). This CDR3 region has 12 residues. Trimming shortened V by 0 bases and J by 3 bases, and 6 bases separated the two germline ends. The CDR3 sequence: CAWSVQGYEQYF. CDR3 in DNA: TGTGCCTGGAGTGTACAGGGCTACGAGCAGTACTTC.

The V gene is TRBV27, the J gene TRBJ2-1; 11 nucleotides align to TRBD2. The CDR3 length is 15 residues. V was pared by 5 bases and J by 7 bases, with 7 bases of the junction left unmatched. The germline V gene encodes CDR1 MNHEY and CDR2 SMNVEV (reference sequence). The CDR3 reads CASSRPGLAANEQFF. DNA of the CDR3: TGTGCCAGCAGTAGACCGGGACTAGCGGCAAATGAGCAGTTCTTC.

The CDR3 nucleotides are TGTGCCAGCAGCCCAGGCAGCGGGGGCCCGGGGACCCAGTACTTC. Its protein product is CASSPGSGGPGTQYF. This chain connects TRBV5-6 to TRBJ2-5; 8 bases align to TRBD2. The ends lost 4 bases at V and 7 bases at J; junction bases unmatched: 12. The CDR3 is 15 residues long. Germline CDR1 SGHDT, CDR2 YYEEEE.

The chain employs TRBV6-5 and TRBJ2-7, with D tentatively TRBD2 (5 bases). CDR1 is MNHEY and CDR2 is SVGAGI in the germline V gene. The CDR3 contains 14 residues. V lost 8 bases and J lost 7, with 21 bases in between. As DNA, the CDR3 is TGTGCCAGCCGTAGGGCGGCGGGCGTCTTGGAGCAGTACTTC. Protein sequence: CASRRAAGVLEQYF.

This chain joins TRBV2 and TRBJ1-1; TRBD1 might be the D (5 bases). V dropped 1 base and J dropped 1 base, with 13 bases sitting between them. The CDR3 sequence is 16 residues long. Germline V gene sequence: CDR1 SNHLY, CDR2 FYNNEI. The CDR3 loop is CASSEEVAGGNTEAFF. Here the CDR3 DNA reads TGTGCCAGCAGTGAAGAGGTGGCGGGGGGGAACACTGAAGCTTTCTTT.

The chain employs TRBV5-1 and TRBJ1-2; the D gene is possibly TRBD1 (6 bases). V shed 0 bases and J shed 0 bases, with 12 bases lying between them. This CDR3 is 16 amino acids long. CDR1 SGHRS and CDR2 YFSETQ come from the germline V gene. CDR3 sequence: CASSLGYPGANYGYTF. CDR3 coding DNA: TGCGCCAGCAGCTTGGGTTATCCAGGGGCTAACTATGGCTACACCTTC.

The rearrangement links TRBV7-9 to TRBJ2-1; weak D call: TRBD1 (6 bases). Per germline, CDR1 SEHNR and CDR2 FQNEAQ (reference sequence). The CDR3 is made up of 15 amino acids. Trimming shortened V by 5 bases and J by 1 base, and 12 bases separated the two germline ends. In nucleotides, the CDR3 is TGTGCCAGCAGCAGGGGACAACTATCCTACAATGAGCAGTTCTTC. Residues: CASSRGQLSYNEQFF.

The genes are TRBV18 and TRBJ2-5; D gene unclear. Trimming took 2 bases from V and 1 from J, leaving 11 bases between them. This CDR3 is built from 15 residues. CDR1 is KGHSH, CDR2 LQKENI, per germline. The CDR3 DNA sequence: TGTGCCAGCTCACCAGGGGTAGACCGCCAAGAGACCCAGTACTTC. It specifies CASSPGVDRQETQYF.

The V gene is TRBV6-5, the J gene TRBJ1-2, with D maybe TRBD1 (5 bases). There are 15 residues in the CDR3. Trimming took 6 bases from V and 1 from J, leaving 15 bases between them. Germline loops: CDR1 MNHEY, CDR2 SVGAGI. The CDR3 coding sequence is TGTGCCAGCAGACGGTTTATGAGGGGTAACTATGGCTACACCTTC. It specifies CASRRFMRGNYGYTF.

The rearrangement uses TRBV2 and TRBJ2-5, with 12 positions matching TRBD2. This CDR3 contains 18 residues. J gave up 1 base and V 3 bases, and 9 bases lay outside the gene matches. Germline CDR1 is SNHLY and CDR2 is FYNNEI. The CDR3 DNA is TGTGCCAGCAGTGATCGACTAGCGGGGGAAGTCCTCCAAGAGACCCAGTACTTC. This sequence encodes CASSDRLAGEVLQETQYF.

The chain has TRBV7-3 and TRBJ2-1, with 7 positions matching TRBD1. The V gene end was trimmed by 2 bases and the J gene end by 1 base; junction bases not matched to a gene: 5. The CDR3 runs to 16 residues. Per the germline V gene, CDR1 is SGHTA and CDR2 is FQGTGA. The CDR3 sequence is CASSLQGGLSYNEQFF. In DNA form, the CDR3 reads TGTGCCAGCAGCTTACAAGGGGGCTTGTCCTACAATGAGCAGTTCTTC.

This chain connects TRBV6-6 to TRBJ1-6; no clear D gene. Trimming removed 0 bases at V and 7 bases at J, with 10 bases between. Germline loops: CDR1 MNHNY, CDR2 SVGAGI (reference sequence). This CDR3 is 15 amino acids long. CDR3 nucleotides: TGTGCCAGCAGTTACTCGAACCGGATCAATTCACCCCTCCACTTT. Its protein is CASSYSNRINSPLHF.

The rearrangement joins TRBV5-6 to TRBJ2-5; no reliable D call. CDR3 length: 11 amino acids. V was cut by 4 bases and J by 4 bases, with 5 bases left in between. The germline CDR1 and CDR2 sequences are SGHDT and YYEEEE. CDR3 region: CASSTRETQYF. In DNA form, the CDR3 reads TGTGCCAGCAGCACCAGAGAGACCCAGTACTTC.

V gene TRBV5-8 combines with J gene TRBJ2-7; unclear D gene. The CDR3 spans 11 residues. Germline V gene lookup returns CDR1 SGHTS and CDR2 YDEGEE. The ends were cut back, 4 bases at V and 7 bases at J, with 9 bases in the middle. The CDR3 DNA follows: TGTGCCAGCAGCGATTCTGGGGAGCAGTACTTC. It specifies CASSDSGEQYF.

V gene TRBV29-1 combines with J gene TRBJ2-1; 11 bases map to TRBD2. Germline-derived CDR1 and CDR2 are SQVTM and ANQGSEA. After removal of 4 bases from V and 7 bases from J, the junction contained 9 bases not matched to a gene. The CDR3 is 15 amino acids. For the CDR3, the DNA is TGCAGCGTTGGGATCCTAGCGGGGGGCGGAAATGAGCAGTTCTTC. Translating gives CSVGILAGGGNEQFF.

The CDR3 loop is CASSLDRSYEQYF. Written as DNA, the CDR3 is TGTGCCAGCAGCTTAGACAGGTCCTACGAGCAGTACTTC. This chain connects TRBV7-8 to TRBJ2-7, with D possibly TRBD1 on 5 matching bases. Between the trimmed V and J ends, which lost 1 base and 1 base, there was a span of 5 bases. The length of the CDR3 is 13 residues. The germline V gene has CDR1 SGHVS and CDR2 FQNEAQ.